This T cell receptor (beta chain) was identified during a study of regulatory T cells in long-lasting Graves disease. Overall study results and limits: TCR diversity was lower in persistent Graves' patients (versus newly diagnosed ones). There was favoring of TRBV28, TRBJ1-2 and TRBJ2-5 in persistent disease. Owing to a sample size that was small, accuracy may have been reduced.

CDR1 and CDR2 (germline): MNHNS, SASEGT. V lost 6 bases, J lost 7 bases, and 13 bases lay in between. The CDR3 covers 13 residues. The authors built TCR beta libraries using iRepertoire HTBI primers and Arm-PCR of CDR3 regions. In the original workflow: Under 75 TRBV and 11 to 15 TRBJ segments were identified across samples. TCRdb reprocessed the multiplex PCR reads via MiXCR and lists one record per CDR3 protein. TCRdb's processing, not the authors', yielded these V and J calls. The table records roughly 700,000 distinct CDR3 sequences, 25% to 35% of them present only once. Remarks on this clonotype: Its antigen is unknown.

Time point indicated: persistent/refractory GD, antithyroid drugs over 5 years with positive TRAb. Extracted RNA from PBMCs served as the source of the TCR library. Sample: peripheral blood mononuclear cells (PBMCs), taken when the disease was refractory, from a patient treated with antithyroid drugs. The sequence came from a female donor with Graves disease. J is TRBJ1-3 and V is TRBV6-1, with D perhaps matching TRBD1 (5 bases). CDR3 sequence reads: CASRPGTFNTIYF. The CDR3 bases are TGTGCCAGCAGACCCGGGACTTTCAACACCATATATTTT.